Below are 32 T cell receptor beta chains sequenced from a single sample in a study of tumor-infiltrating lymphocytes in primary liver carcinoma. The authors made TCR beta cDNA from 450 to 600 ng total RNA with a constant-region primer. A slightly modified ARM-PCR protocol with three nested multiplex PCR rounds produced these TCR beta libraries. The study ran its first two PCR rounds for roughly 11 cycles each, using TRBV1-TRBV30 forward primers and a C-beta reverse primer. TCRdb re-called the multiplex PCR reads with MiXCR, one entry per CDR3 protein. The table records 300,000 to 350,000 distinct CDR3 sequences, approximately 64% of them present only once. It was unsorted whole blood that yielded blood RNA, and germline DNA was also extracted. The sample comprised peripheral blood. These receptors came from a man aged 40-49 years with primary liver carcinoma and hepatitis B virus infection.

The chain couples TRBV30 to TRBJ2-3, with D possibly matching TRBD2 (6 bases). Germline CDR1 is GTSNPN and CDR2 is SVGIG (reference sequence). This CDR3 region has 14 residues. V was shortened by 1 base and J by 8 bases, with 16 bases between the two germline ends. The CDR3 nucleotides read TGTGCCTGGAGTGCCCTAGCGCCTCAGGGTACGCAGTATTTT. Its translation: CAWSALAPQGTQYF.

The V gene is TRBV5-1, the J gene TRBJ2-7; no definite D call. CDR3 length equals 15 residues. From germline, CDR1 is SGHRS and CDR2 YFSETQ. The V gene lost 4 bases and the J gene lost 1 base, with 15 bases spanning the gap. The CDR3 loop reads CASSQKEIGSYEQYF. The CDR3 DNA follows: TGCGCCAGCAGCCAAAAAGAGATAGGGTCCTACGAGCAGTACTTC. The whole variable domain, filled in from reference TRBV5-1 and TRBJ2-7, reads KAGVTQTPRYLIKTRGQQVTLSCSPISGHRSVSWYQQTPGQGLQFLFEYFSETQRNKGNFPGRFSGRQFSNSRSEMNVSTLELGDSALYLCASSQKEIGSYEQYFGPGTRLTVT.

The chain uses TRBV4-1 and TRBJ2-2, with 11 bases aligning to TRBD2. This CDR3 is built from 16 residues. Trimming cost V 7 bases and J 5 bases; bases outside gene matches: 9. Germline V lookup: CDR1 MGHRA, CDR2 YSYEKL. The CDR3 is CASNLTSGRWTGELFF. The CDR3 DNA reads TGCGCCAGCAACCTCACTAGCGGGAGATGGACCGGGGAGCTGTTTTTT.

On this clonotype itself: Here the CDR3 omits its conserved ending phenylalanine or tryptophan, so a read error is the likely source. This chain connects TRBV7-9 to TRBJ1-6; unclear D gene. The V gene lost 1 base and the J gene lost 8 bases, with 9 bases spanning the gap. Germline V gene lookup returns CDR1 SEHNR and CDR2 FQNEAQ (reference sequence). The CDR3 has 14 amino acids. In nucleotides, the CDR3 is TGTGCCAGCAGCTTAGGAGGGCTCCATTCACCCCTCCACTTG. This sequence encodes CASSLGGLHSPLHL.

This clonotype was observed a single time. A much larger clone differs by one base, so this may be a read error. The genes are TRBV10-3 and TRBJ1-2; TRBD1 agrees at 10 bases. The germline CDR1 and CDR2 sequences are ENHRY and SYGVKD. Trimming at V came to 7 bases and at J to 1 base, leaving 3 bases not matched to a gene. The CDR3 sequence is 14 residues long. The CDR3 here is CAITGTGDNYGYTF. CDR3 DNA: TGTGCCATCACTGGGACAGGGGATAACTATGGCTACACCTTC.

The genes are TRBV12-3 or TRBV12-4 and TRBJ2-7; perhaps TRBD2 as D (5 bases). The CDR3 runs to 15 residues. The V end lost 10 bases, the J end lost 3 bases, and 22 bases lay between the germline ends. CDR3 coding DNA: TGTGCCATCACAGATCAGAGGGCGTTTGACTACGAGCAGTACTTC. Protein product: CAITDQRAFDYEQYF.

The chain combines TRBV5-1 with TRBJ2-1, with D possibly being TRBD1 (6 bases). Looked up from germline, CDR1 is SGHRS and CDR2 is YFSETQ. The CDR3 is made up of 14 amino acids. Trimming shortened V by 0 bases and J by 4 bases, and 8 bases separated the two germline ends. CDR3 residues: CASSLGDIYNEQFF. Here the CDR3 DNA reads TGCGCCAGCAGCTTGGGGGACATATACAATGAGCAGTTCTTC.

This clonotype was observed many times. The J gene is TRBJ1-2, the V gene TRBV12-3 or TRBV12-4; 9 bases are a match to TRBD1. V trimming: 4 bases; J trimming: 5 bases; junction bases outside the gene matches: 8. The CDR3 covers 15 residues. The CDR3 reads CASSSRDRAGYGYTF. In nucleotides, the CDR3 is TGTGCCAGCAGTTCCAGGGACAGGGCAGGGTATGGCTACACCTTC.

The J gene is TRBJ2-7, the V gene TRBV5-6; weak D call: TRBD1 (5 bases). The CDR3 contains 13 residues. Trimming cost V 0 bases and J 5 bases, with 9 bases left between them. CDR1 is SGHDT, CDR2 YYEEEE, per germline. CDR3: CASSLGRVHEQYF. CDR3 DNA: TGTGCCAGCAGCTTGGGCAGGGTCCACGAGCAGTACTTC. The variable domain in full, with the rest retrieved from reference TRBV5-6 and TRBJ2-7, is DAGVTQSPTHLIKTRGQQVTLRCSPKSGHDTVSWYQQALGQGPQFIFQYYEEEERQRGNFPDRFSGHQFPNYSSELNVNALLLGDSALYLCASSLGRVHEQYFGPGTRLTVT.

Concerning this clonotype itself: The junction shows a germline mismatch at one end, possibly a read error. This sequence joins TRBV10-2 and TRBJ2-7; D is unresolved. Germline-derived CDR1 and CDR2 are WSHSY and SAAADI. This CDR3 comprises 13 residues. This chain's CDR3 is CATLTRESYEQYF. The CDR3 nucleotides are TGCGCCACTCTGACAAGGGAATCCTACGAGCAGTATTTC.

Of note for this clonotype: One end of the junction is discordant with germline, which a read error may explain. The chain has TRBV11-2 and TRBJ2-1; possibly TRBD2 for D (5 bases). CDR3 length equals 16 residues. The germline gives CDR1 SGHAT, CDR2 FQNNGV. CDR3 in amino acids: CASSYTSAHLYNEQLF. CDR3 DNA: TGTGCCAGCAGCTATACTAGTGCCCATCTATACAATGAGCAGCTCTTC.

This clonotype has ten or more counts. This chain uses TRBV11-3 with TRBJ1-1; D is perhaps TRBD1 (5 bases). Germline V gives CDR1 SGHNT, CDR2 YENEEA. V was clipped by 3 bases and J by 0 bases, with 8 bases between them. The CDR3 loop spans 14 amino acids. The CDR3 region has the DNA TGTGCCAGCAGCTTGGAGGGGCTGAACACTGAAGCTTTCTTT. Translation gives CASSLEGLNTEAFF. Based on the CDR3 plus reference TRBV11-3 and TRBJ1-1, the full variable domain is EAGVVQSPRYKIIEKKQPVAFWCNPISGHNTLYWYLQNLGQGPELLIRYENEEAVDDSQLPKDRFSAERLKGVDSTLKIQPAELGDSAVYLCASSLEGLNTEAFFGQGTRLTVV.

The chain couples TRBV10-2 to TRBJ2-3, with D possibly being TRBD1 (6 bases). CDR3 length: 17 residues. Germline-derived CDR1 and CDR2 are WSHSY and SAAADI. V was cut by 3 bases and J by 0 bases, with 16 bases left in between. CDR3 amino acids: CASSEGVQGPSTDTQYF. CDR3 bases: TGCGCCAGCAGTGAAGGGGTCCAGGGGCCCAGCACAGATACGCAGTATTTT.

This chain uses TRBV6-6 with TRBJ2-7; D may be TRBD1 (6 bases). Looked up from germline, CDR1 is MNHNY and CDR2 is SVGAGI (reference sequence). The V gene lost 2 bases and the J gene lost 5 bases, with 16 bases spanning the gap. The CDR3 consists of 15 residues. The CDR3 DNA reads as TGTGCCAGCAGTTACAGCCGGGACACCGACCACGAGCAGTACTTC. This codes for CASSYSRDTDHEQYF.

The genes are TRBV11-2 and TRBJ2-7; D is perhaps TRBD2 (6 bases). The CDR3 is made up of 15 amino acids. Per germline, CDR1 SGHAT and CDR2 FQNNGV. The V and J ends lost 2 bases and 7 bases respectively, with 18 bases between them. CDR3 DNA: TGTGCCAGCAGCTTAACTTTTACGGGAGTAGATGAGCAGTACTTC. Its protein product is CASSLTFTGVDEQYF.

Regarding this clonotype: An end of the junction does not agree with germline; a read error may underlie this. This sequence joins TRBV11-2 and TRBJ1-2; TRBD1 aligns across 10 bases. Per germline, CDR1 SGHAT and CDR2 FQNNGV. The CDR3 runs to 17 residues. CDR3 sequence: CASSSRRPGQGTDDYAF. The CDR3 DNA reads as TGTGCCAGCAGCTCCAGACGTCCGGGACAGGGGACGGATGACTACGCCTTC.

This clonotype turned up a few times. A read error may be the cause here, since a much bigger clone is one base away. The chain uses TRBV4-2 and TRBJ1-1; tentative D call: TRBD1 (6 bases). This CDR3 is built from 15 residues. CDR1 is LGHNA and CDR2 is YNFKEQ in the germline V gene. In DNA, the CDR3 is TGTACCAGCAGCCAAGTACAGGGTGTCGACACTGAAGCTTTCTTT. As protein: CTSSQVQGVDTEAFF.

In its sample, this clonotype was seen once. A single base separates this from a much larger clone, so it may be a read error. The CDR3 sequence: CAVSEPTRETQYF. CDR3 coding DNA: TGTGCCGTCAGTGAGCCGACCCGAGAGACCCAGTACTTC. V gene TRBV10-3 combines with J gene TRBJ2-5; D remains unclear. CDR1 is ENHRY and CDR2 is SYGVKD in the germline V gene. CDR3 length: 13 residues.

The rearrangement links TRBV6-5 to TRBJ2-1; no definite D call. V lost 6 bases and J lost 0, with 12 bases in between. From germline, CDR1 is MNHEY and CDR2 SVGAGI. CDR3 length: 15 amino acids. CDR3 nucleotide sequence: TGTGCCAGCAGGTTATCCGGAGTCTCCTACAATGAGCAGTTCTTC. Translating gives CASRLSGVSYNEQFF.

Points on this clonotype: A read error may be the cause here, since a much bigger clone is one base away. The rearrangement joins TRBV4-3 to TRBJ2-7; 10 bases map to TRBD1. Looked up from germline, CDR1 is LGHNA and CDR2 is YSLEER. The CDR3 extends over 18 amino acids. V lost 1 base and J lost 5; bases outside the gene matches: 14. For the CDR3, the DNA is TGCGCCAGCAGCCAAGTTATGGTGTCCTGGGACAGGGGAAACGAGCAGTACTTC. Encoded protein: CASSQVMVSWDRGNEQYF.

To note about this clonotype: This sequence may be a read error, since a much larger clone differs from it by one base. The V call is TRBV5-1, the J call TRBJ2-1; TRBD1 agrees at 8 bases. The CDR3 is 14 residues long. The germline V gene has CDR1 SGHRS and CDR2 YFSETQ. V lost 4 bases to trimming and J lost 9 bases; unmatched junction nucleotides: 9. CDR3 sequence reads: CASSPRTGLGEQFF. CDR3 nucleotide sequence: TGCGCCAGCAGCCCCAGGACAGGGTTGGGTGAGCAGTTCTTC.

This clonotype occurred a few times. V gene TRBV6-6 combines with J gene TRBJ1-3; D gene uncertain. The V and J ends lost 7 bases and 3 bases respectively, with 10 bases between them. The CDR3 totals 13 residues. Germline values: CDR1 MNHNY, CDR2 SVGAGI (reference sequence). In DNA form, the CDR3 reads TGTGCCAGCACCCCGCAGTTTGGAAACACCATATATTTT. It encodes CASTPQFGNTIYF.

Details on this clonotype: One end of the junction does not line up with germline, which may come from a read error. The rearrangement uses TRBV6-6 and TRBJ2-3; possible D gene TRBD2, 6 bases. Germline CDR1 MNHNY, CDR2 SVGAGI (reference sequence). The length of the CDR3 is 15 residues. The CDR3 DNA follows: TGTGCCGGCAGTGTTAGCGGCACCGGCGCGGGTACGCAGTACTTT. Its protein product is CAGSVSGTGAGTQYF.

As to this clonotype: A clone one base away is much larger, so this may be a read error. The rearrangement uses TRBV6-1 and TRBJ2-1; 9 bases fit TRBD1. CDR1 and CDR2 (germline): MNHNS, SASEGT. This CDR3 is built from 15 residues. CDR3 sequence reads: CTSSALGQGVGEQFF. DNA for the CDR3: TGTACCAGCAGTGCCCTGGGACAGGGCGTGGGTGAGCAGTTCTTC.

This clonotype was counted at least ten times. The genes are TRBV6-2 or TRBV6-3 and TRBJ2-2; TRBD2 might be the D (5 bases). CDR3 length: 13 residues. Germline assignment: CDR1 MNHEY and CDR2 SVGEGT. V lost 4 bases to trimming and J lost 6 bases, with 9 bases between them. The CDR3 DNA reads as TGTGCCAGCAGTTTTACGGAGGCCGGGGAGCTGTTTTTT. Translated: CASSFTEAGELFF.

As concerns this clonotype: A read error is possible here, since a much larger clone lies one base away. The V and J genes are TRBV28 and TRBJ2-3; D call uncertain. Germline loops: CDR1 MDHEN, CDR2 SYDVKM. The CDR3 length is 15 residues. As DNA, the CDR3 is TGTGCCAGCAGTTTGCCGACGGAGTTAACAGATATGCAGTATTTT. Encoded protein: CASSLPTELTDMQYF. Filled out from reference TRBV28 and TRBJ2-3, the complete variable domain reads DVKVTQSSRYLVKRTGEKVFLECVQDMDHENMFWYRQDPGLGLRLIYFSYDVKMKEKGDIPEGYSVSREKKERFSLILESASTNQTSMYLCASSLPTELTDMQYFGPGTRLTVL.

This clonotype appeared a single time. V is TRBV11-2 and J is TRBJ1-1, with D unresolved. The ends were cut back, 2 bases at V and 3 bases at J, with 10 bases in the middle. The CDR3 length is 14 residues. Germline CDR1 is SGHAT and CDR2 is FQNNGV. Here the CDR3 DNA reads TGTGCCAGCAGCTTAATGGGGAGGGACACTGAAGCTTTCTTT. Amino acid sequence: CASSLMGRDTEAFF.

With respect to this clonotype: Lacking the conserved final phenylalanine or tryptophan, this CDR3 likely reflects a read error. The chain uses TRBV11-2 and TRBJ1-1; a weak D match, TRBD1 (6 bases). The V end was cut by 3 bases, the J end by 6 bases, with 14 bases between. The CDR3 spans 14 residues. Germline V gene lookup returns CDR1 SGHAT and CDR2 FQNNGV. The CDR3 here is CASSFGTRVAEAFI. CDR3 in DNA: TGTGCCAGCAGCTTCGGGACAAGGGTGGCTGAAGCTTTCATT.

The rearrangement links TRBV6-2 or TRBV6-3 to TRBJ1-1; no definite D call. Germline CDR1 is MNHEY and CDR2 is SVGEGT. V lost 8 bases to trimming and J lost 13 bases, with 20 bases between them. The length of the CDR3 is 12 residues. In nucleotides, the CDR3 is TGTGCCAGCGGTAACACGGTCACTGATGTTTTCTTT. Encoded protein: CASGNTVTDVFF.

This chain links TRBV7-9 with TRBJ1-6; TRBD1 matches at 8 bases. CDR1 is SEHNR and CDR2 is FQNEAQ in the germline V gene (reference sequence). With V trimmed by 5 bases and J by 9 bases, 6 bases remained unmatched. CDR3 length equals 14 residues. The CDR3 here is CASSDAGGPSPLHF. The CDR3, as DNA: TGTGCCAGCAGCGACGCAGGGGGCCCTTCACCCCTCCACTTT.

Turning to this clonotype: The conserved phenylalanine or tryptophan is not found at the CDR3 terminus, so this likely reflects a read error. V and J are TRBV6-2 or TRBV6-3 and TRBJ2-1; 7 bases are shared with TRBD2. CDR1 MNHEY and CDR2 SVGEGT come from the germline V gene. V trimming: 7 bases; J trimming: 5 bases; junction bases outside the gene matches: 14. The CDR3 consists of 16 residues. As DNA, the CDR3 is TGTGCCAGCAACTTAAGGACGGGACTATCAGACAATGAGCAGTTCTGC. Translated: CASNLRTGLSDNEQFC.

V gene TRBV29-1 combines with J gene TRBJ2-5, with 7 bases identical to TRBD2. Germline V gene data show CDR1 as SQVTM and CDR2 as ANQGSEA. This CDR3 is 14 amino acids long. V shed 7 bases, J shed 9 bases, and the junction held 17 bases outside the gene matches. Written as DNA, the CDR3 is TGCAGCGGGCGGCTAGAGGGAGGGTCGGGGGCCCAGTACTTC. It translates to CSGRLEGGSGAQYF. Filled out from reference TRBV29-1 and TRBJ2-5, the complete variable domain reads SAVISQKPSRDICQRGTSLTIQCQVDSQVTMMFWYRQQPGQSLTLIATANQGSEATYESGFVIDKFPISRPNLTFSTLTVSNMSPEDSSIYLCSGRLEGGSGAQYFGPGTRLLVL.